This T cell receptor (beta chain) was sequenced during a study of T cell responses to AZD1222 COVID-19 vaccine (TCRdb year 2021). Study-level background: A total of more than 230 trial participants underwent TCR sequencing, of whom around 210 had received two doses of AZD1222 and some 25 had received two doses of the MenACWY control vaccine. Trial participants were enrolled by age into subgroups of 18-55, 56-69 and 70-plus years, and around 150, 28 and 57 TCR-sequenced participants, respectively, were included in these subgroups. Paper-wide results and their limitations: A significant rise in spike-specific TCR breadth and depth was observed after two AZD1222 doses relative to day 0 and relative to MenACWY recipients. Reportedly, close to half of the unique spike-specific TCRs recognized epitopes lying outside the regions that are mutated in the B.1.351 and B.1.1.7 variants. Because no samples from the day 14 peak response were available, repertoires could be characterized only after the peak T cell response. Participants were mostly white British and included more females than males, and it was suggested by the authors that clonal diversity may have been underestimated. Conclusions about previously exposed vaccinees are limited, since just a handful of AZD1222 recipients were seropositive for SARS-CoV-2 at baseline. In the small 56-69-year group, the increase in depth fell short of significance, most likely because of low power. CD4 TCRs associated with the vaccine covered the entire spike protein, and the dominant responses were in regions 160-218 and 743-854.

What the time point label conveys for this sample: about 28 days (+/-7) after the second vaccine dose. AZD1222 recipients whose second dose came at about 4 weeks and those whose second dose came at about 12 weeks were combined into one group, since spike-specific TCR depth and breadth did not differ between the two schedules. The vaccinee samples were drawn from two UK trials, COV001 and COV002, one of which was a single-blind randomized controlled phase 2/3 trial testing AZD1222 (ChAdOx1 nCoV-19) in healthy adults. Trial participant PBMC samples were collected at day 0 and day 28 after the second dose for TCRbeta chain sequencing. The CDR3 regions of human TCRbeta chains were analyzed by immunosequencing. The study's processing was this. Repertoire TCRs were matched against a reference library of SARS-CoV-2-specific TCRs generated with the MIRA antigen-specificity platform. Breadth was defined as the fraction of unique TCRs that were SARS-CoV-2-associated, and depth was defined as the fraction of total T cells that were SARS-CoV-2-associated. Using the MIRA data, each spike-specific TCR was assigned both to the spike region to which the TCR was reactive and to a CD4 or CD8 class. Log10-transformed breadth and depth values were compared by one-way ANOVA with Sidak's multiple comparisons tests. Entries here come from immuneACCESS through TCRdb and include only in-frame sequences with V and J called. Some clones fail to appear in such tables; in the studies checked, an unresolved V gene covers under half of the shortfall, and the cause of the remainder is unknown. V and J calls and clone size follow that table, whereas D and trimming were derived from the DNA. For this sample the table gives tens of thousands of clones, of which around 90% were detected only once. The biggest ten clones account for roughly 1.2% of the sample.

By share, this clone ranks as medium-sized (0.01 to 0.1%). No cognate antigen has been identified for it. One base away there is no much larger clone; base qualities are not given. CDR1 is given as LNHDA and CDR2 as SQIVND, both from the germline V gene (reference sequence). Spanning cysteine to phenylalanine, the CDR3 consists of 11 amino acids. Just the 33-base CDR3 DNA is kept, in frame starting at base 1. V is shortened by 10 bases, J by 7 bases, and the region joining them spans 13 bases. The sequences come from peripheral blood, collected 28 days after the second AZD1222 dose. The origin of this receptor is an adult who received the AZD1222 COVID-19 vaccine. The V gene is TRBV19 and the J gene is TRBJ1-2; TRBD1 is a possible D gene, resting on 5 matching bases. The CDR3 amino acid sequence is: CATRGGAGYTF. The bases are TGTGCCACCCGCGGTGGGGCTGGCTACACCTTC.